These 20 T cell receptor beta chains share one sample of origin, sequenced in a study of vaccination effects on CD4 cells after COVID-19. Expansion with viral peptide pools was applied to antigen-specific CD4+ T cells by the ViraFEST assay prior to sequencing. Following a roughly 11-day culture, CD4+ T cells were purified. Their SARS-CoV-2 infection, verified by PCR, occurred between March and December 2020. Each participant was given two doses of one vaccine (BNT162b2 or mRNA-1273). Antigens for these TCRs are unknown. Some clones are missing from TCRdb's copy, which holds only in-frame ones; the method was immunoSEQ multiplex PCR. In the table there are 13,000 to 15,000 clones, around three quarters of which are singletons. The sequencing here drew on CD4+ T cells from PBMCs cultured with SARS-CoV-2 spike peptides, taken after COVID-19 vaccination. All receptors derive from a human donor who had a prior SARS-CoV-2 infection.

The CDR3, as DNA: TGTGCCAGCTCACCAGGGACCCGAGCCTACGAGCAGTACTTC. It specifies CASSPGTRAYEQYF. This chain connects TRBV18 to TRBJ2-7; perhaps D is TRBD1 or TRBD2 (5 bases each). The CDR3 length is 14 residues. The V gene lost 2 bases and the J gene lost 2 bases, with 10 bases spanning the gap. Germline V gene lookup returns CDR1 KGHSH and CDR2 LQKENI.

This clone was seen only a few times. This chain links TRBV5-1 with TRBJ2-2; D uncertain. V lost 2 bases to trimming and J lost 0 bases, with 8 bases between them. Germline values: CDR1 SGHRS, CDR2 YFSETQ. The CDR3 consists of 15 residues. The CDR3 reads CASSFPASNTGELFF. The CDR3, as DNA: TGCGCCAGCAGCTTTCCGGCATCGAACACCGGGGAGCTGTTTTTT.

V gene TRBV7-2 combines with J gene TRBJ2-2; TRBD1 or TRBD2 may be the D gene (6 bases each). This CDR3 contains 16 residues. V shed 1 base and J shed 3 bases, with 12 bases lying between them. Germline-derived CDR1 and CDR2 are SGHTA and FQGNSA. CDR3 DNA sequence: TGTGCCAGCAGCTTAGTTGGGGGGCGCGACACCGGGGAGCTGTTTTTT. This encodes CASSLVGGRDTGELFF.

This clone is a singleton in its sample. The rearrangement uses TRBV5-1 and TRBJ2-3; TRBD2 matches 15 bases. Trimming cost V 6 bases and J 1 base; bases outside gene matches: 6. The V gene's germline CDR1 is SGHRS and CDR2 YFSETQ. The CDR3 extends over 17 amino acids. CDR3 DNA: TGCGCCAGCACCGGACTAGCGGGAGGGCTGGGCACAGATACGCAGTATTTT. It translates to CASTGLAGGLGTDTQYF.

The CDR3: CASSIGTSGRAIHEQYF. The CDR3 DNA is TGTGCCAGTAGTATCGGGACTAGCGGGAGGGCTATCCACGAGCAGTACTTC. This sequence joins TRBV19 and TRBJ2-7; TRBD2 aligns across 16 bases. CDR1 is LNHDA and CDR2 is SQIVND in the germline V gene (reference sequence). The length of the CDR3 is 17 residues. Unmatched junction bases numbered 7, after V lost 3 bases and J lost 5 bases.

The chain links TRBV5-1 to TRBJ2-6; D not resolved. This CDR3 is 15 amino acids long. Per the germline V gene, CDR1 is SGHRS and CDR2 is YFSETQ. Trimming pared 0 bases from V and 0 bases from J, leaving 4 bases between. This CDR3 reads CASSLAVSGANVLTF. CDR3 in DNA: TGCGCCAGCAGCTTGGCCGTCTCTGGGGCCAACGTCCTGACTTTC.

The rearrangement links TRBV5-5 to TRBJ1-1; TRBD1 might be the D (5 bases). The CDR3 covers 14 residues. V shed 1 base and J shed 3 bases, with 10 bases lying between them. Germline CDR1 reads SGHKS; CDR2 reads YYEKEE (reference sequence). The CDR3 sequence is CASSLSQGYTEAFF. The CDR3 nucleotides read TGTGCCAGCAGCTTGAGCCAGGGATACACTGAAGCTTTCTTT.

The chain links TRBV11-3 to TRBJ2-5; D uncertain. The ends were cut back, 5 bases at V and 0 bases at J, with 10 bases in the middle. The germline CDR1 and CDR2 sequences are SGHNT and YENEEA. The CDR3 runs to 14 residues. The CDR3 loop reads CASSRYSYQETQYF. The CDR3, as DNA: TGTGCCAGCAGCAGATACTCGTACCAAGAGACCCAGTACTTC. Supplemented by reference TRBV11-3 and TRBJ2-5, the full variable domain reads EAGVVQSPRYKIIEKKQPVAFWCNPISGHNTLYWYLQNLGQGPELLIRYENEEAVDDSQLPKDRFSAERLKGVDSTLKIQPAELGDSAVYLCASSRYSYQETQYFGPGTRLLVL.

The chain combines TRBV27 with TRBJ2-7; D call uncertain. Trimming left V 6 bases short and J 0 bases short, with 18 bases between. Per the germline V gene, CDR1 is MNHEY and CDR2 is SMNVEV (reference sequence). The CDR3 is 16 amino acids. CDR3 coding DNA: TGTGCCAGCAGCCCCCTCGGGCAGAGAAGCTCCTACGAGCAGTACTTC. Translation: CASSPLGQRSSYEQYF.

The chain links TRBV7-9 to TRBJ1-1; 9 positions agree with TRBD1. Germline V gene data show CDR1 as SEHNR and CDR2 as FQNEAQ (reference sequence). With 1 base clipped from V and 4 bases from J, the junction kept 1 base outside the gene matches. The CDR3 is 14 amino acids. The CDR3 region is CASSLGDRVTEAFF. CDR3 in DNA: TGTGCCAGCAGCTTAGGGGACAGGGTCACTGAAGCTTTCTTT.

This chain joins TRBV5-6 and TRBJ2-7; perhaps TRBD1 as D (6 bases). The germline V and J ends were trimmed by 5 bases and 0 bases, with 12 bases remaining between them. This CDR3 is 14 amino acids long. Germline V gene lookup returns CDR1 SGHDT and CDR2 YYEEEE. The CDR3 DNA sequence: TGTGCCAGCAGGAGACAGGCCTACTCCTACGAGCAGTACTTC. As protein: CASRRQAYSYEQYF.

The gene calls are TRBV19 and TRBJ2-5; the D is unclear. With 4 bases removed from V and 5 bases from J, the gap between germline ends came to 14 bases. This CDR3 has 14 residues. Germline V gene lookup returns CDR1 LNHDA and CDR2 SQIVND (reference sequence). The CDR3: CASSTVGLFETQYF. CDR3 bases: TGTGCCAGTAGTACAGTTGGGCTTTTCGAGACCCAGTACTTC.

The rearrangement uses TRBV4-2 and TRBJ2-1; 7 bases agree with TRBD2. Germline loops: CDR1 LGHNA, CDR2 YNFKEQ. This CDR3 comprises 16 residues. Unmatched junction bases numbered 8, after V lost 1 base and J lost 5 bases. CDR3 DNA: TGTGCCAGCAGCCAAGGCTTAGCTCTAGCGGACAATGAGCAGTTCTTC. Translating it yields CASSQGLALADNEQFF.

By proportion, this clone is medium-sized (0.01 to 0.1%). The chain uses TRBV6-5 and TRBJ2-7; 10 bases are a match to TRBD1. Looked up from germline, CDR1 is MNHEY and CDR2 is SVGAGI. V lost 10 bases, J lost 6 bases, and 9 bases stayed unmatched. The length of the CDR3 is 13 residues. CDR3 amino acids: CATSDRGFFEQYF. The CDR3 DNA reads as TGTGCCACTTCGGACAGGGGGTTTTTCGAGCAGTACTTC.

J is TRBJ2-7 and V is TRBV14; 9 bases fit TRBD1. The J segment lost 4 bases and the V segment lost 2 bases, leaving 9 bases of the junction unmatched. Germline loops: CDR1 SGHDN, CDR2 FVKESK. The CDR3 is 16 residues long. CDR3 residues: CASSQRFGTGIYEQYF. CDR3 sequence (DNA): TGTGCCAGCAGCCAACGTTTCGGGACAGGGATATACGAGCAGTACTTC.

This clone appeared once. The chain has TRBV4-2 and TRBJ2-3; possibly TRBD1 for D (5 bases). Germline values: CDR1 LGHNA, CDR2 YNFKEQ. V was shortened by 0 bases and J by 9 bases, with 19 bases between the two germline ends. The CDR3 runs 16 residues. The CDR3 sequence: CASSQDRAIDPGTQYF. In nucleotides, the CDR3 is TGTGCCAGCAGCCAAGATCGGGCAATTGATCCAGGGACGCAGTATTTT.

The genes are TRBV18 and TRBJ2-2; 9 nucleotides line up with TRBD1. From germline, CDR1 is KGHSH and CDR2 LQKENI. The CDR3 has 17 residues. V shed 2 bases and J 6 bases; nucleotides not matched to a gene: 10. CDR3 nucleotides: TGTGCCAGCTCACCAATACCGGGACAGGGAGCCTCCGGGGAGCTGTTTTTT. It codes for CASSPIPGQGASGELFF.

V gene TRBV9 combines with J gene TRBJ2-7; D uncertain. Trimming left V 0 bases short and J 4 bases short, with 14 bases between. CDR3 length equals 15 residues. CDR1 is SGDLS, CDR2 YYNGEE, per germline. This chain's CDR3 is CASSVGSDGVYEQYF. CDR3 nucleotide sequence: TGTGCCAGCAGCGTAGGGTCTGACGGAGTTTACGAGCAGTACTTC.

In this sample, this clone turned up once. The V gene is TRBV12-5, the J gene TRBJ2-1; 8 nucleotides match TRBD2. Germline-derived CDR1 and CDR2 are LGHNT and FRNRAP. J gave up 7 bases and V 6 bases, and 17 bases lay outside the gene matches. This CDR3 region has 17 residues. Here the CDR3 DNA reads TGTGCTAGTGGCACGGGGGGGGCAGGGGCGGCGGTGAATGAGCAGTTCTTC. It codes for CASGTGGAGAAVNEQFF.

The chain employs TRBV11-2 and TRBJ2-3; TRBD2 is a possible D gene (6 bases). This CDR3 has 17 residues. V was clipped by 0 bases and J by 2 bases, with 15 bases between them. Germline CDR1 reads SGHAT; CDR2 reads FQNNGV. In DNA form, the CDR3 reads TGTGCCAGCAGCTTAGATCCGGCGGGAAGATACACAGATACGCAGTATTTT. Protein product: CASSLDPAGRYTDTQYF.